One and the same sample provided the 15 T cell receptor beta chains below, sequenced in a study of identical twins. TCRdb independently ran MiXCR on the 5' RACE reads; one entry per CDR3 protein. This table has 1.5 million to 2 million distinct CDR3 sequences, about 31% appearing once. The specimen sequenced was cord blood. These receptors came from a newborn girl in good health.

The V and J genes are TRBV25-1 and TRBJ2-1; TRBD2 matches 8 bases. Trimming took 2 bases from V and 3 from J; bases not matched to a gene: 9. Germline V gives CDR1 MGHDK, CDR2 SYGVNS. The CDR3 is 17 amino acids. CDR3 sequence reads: CASSESGGLALYNEQFF. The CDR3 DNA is TGTGCCAGCAGTGAAAGTGGAGGACTAGCTCTCTACAATGAGCAGTTCTTC. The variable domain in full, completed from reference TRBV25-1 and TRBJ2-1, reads EADIYQTPRYLVIGTGKKITLECSQTMGHDKMYWYQQDPGMELHLIHYSYGVNSTEKGDLSSESTVSRIRTEHFPLTLESARPSHTSQYLCASSESGGLALYNEQFFGPGTRLTVL.

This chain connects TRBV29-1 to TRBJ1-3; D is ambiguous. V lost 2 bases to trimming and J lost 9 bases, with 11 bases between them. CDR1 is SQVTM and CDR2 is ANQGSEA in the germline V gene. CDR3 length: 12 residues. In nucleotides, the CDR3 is TGCAGCGTTGAAAGATCGCCCAGCACCATATATTTT. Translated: CSVERSPSTIYF.

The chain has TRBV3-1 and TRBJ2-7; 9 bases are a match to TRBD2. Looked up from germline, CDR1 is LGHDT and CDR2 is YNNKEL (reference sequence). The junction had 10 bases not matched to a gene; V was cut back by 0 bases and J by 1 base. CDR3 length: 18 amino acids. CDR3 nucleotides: TGTGCCAGCAGCCAAGATCGCCTGGGACTAGCCAGTTCCTACGAGCAGTACTTC. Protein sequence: CASSQDRLGLASSYEQYF.

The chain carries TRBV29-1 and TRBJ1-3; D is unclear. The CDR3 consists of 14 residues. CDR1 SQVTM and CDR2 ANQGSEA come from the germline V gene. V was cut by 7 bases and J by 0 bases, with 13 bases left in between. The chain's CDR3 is CSARPGSSGNTIYF. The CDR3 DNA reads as TGCAGCGCCCGACCGGGGAGCTCTGGAAACACCATATATTTT.

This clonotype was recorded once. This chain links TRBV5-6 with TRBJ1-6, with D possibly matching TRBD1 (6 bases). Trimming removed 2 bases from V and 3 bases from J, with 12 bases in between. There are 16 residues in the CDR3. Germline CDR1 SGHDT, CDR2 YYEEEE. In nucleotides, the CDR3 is TGTGCCAGCAGCTTTACAGGGCTCCTCTATAATTCACCCCTCCACTTT. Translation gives CASSFTGLLYNSPLHF.

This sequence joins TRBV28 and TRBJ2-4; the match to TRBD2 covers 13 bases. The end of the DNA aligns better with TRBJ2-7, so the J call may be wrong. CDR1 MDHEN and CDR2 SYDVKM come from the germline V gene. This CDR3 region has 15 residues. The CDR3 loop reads CASRGTSGNSYEQYF. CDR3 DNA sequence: TGTGCCAGCAGGGGGACTAGCGGGAATTCCTACGAGCAGTACTTC.

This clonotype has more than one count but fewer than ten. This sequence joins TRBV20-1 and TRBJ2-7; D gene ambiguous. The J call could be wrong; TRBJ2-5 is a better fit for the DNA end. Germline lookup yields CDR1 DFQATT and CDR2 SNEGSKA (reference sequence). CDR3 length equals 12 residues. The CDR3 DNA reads TGCAGTGCTAGCGGAGTTAGAGAGACCCAGTACTTC. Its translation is CSASGVRETQYF.

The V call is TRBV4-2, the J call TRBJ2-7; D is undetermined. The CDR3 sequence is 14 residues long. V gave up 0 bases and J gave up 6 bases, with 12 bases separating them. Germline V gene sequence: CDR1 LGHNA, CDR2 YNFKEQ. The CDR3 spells CASSQEGPRTEQYF. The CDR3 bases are TGTGCCAGCAGCCAAGAAGGTCCGCGGACCGAGCAGTACTTC.

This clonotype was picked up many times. CDR3 loop: CSARGSTDTQYF. The CDR3 region has the DNA TGCAGTGCTAGGGGTAGCACAGATACGCAGTATTTT. This chain joins TRBV20-1 and TRBJ2-3; D is unresolved. Germline V lookup: CDR1 DFQATT, CDR2 SNEGSKA (reference sequence). The CDR3 is 12 amino acids. Trimming took off 3 bases at V and 0 bases at J, with 4 bases between the two ends.

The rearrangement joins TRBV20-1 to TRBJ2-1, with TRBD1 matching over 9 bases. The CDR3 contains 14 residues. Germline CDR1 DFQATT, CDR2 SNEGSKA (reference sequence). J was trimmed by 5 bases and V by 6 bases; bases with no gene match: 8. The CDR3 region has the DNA TGCAGTGCCCAGAGGGGACAGGGACACAATGAGCAGTTCTTC. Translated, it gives CSAQRGQGHNEQFF.

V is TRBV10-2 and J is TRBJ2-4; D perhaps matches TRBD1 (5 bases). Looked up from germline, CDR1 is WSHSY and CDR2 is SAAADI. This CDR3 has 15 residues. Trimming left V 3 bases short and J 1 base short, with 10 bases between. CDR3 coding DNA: TGCGCCAGCAGTGATTGGGGCCGGGCCAAAAACATTCAGTACTTC. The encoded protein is CASSDWGRAKNIQYF.

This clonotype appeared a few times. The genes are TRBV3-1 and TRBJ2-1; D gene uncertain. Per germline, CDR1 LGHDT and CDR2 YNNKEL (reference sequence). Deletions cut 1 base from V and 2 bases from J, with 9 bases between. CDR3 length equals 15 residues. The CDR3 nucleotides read TGTGCCAGCAGCCAAGCGGCTGGCCCCTACAATGAGCAGTTCTTC. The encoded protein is CASSQAAGPYNEQFF.

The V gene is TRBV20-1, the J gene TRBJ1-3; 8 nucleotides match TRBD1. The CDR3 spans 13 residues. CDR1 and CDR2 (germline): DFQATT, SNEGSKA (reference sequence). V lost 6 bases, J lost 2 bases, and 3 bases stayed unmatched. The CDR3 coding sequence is TGCAGTGCACGGACAGGGACTGGAAACACCATATATTTT. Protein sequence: CSARTGTGNTIYF.

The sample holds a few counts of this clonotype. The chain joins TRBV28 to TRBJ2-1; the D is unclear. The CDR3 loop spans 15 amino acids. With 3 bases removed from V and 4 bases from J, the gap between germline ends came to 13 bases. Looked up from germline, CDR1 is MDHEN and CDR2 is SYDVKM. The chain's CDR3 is CASSFTISFYNEQFF. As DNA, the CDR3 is TGTGCCAGCAGTTTTACTATTAGTTTTTACAATGAGCAGTTCTTC.

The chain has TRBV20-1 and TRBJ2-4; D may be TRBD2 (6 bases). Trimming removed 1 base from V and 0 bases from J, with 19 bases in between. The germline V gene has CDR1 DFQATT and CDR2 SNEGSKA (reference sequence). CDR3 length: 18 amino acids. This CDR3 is CSARASREAPLAKNIQYF. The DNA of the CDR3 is TGCAGTGCTAGAGCATCCAGGGAGGCACCGCTAGCCAAAAACATTCAGTACTTC.